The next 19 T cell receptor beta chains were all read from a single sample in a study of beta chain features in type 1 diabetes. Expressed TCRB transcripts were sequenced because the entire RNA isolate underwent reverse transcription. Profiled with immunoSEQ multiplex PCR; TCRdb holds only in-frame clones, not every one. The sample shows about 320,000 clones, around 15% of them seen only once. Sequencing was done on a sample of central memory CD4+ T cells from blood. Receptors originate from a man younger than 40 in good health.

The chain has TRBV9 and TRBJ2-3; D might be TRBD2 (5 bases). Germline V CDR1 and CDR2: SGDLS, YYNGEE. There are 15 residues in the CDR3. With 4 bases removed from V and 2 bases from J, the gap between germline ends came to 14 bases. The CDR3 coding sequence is TGTGCCAGCAGCCCCGTTGGACTCCTCACAGATACGCAGTATTTT. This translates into CASSPVGLLTDTQYF.

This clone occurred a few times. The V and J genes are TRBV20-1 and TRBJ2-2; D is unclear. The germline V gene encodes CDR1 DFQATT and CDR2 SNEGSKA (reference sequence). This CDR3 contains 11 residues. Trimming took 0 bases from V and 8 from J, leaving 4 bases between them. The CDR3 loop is CSARDRGELFF. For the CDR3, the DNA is TGCAGTGCTAGAGATCGTGGGGAGCTGTTTTTT.

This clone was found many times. The CDR3 DNA sequence: TGTGCCAGCAGTTCCCCTCAGCCCCCCTACGAGCAGTACGTC. Its translation is CASSSPQPPYEQYV. The V and J genes are TRBV28 and TRBJ2-7; D not resolved. The germline gives CDR1 MDHEN, CDR2 SYDVKM. V was pared by 4 bases and J by 2 bases, with 12 bases between. The CDR3 totals 14 residues.

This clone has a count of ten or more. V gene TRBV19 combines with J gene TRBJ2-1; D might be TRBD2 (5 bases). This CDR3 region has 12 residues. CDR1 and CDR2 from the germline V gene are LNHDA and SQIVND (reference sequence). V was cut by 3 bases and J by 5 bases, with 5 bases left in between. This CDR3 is CASSMRDNEQFF. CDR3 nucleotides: TGTGCCAGTAGTATGAGGGACAATGAGCAGTTCTTC. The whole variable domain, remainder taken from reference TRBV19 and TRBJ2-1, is DGGITQSPKYLFRKEGQNVTLSCEQNLNHDAMYWYRQDPGQGLRLIYYSQIVNDFQKGDIAEGYSVSREKKESFPLTVTSAQKNPTAFYLCASSMRDNEQFFGPGTRLTVL.

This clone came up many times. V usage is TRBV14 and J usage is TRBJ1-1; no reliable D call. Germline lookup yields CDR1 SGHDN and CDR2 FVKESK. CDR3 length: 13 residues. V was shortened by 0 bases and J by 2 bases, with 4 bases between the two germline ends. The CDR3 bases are TGTGCCAGCAGCCAAGATGGTAACACTGAAGCTTTCTTT. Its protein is CASSQDGNTEAFF.

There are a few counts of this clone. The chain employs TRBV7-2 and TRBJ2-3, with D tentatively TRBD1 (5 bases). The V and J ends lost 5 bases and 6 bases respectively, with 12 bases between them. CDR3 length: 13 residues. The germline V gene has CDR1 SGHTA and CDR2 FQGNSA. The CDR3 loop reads CASSVDSHDTQYF. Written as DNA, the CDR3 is TGTGCCAGCAGCGTCGACAGTCACGATACGCAGTATTTT.

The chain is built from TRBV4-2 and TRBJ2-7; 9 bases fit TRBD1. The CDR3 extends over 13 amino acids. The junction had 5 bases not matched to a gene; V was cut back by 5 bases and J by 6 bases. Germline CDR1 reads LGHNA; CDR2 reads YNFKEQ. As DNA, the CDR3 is TGTGCCAGCAGCTTGGCGGGACAGGGCGAGCAGTACTTC. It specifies CASSLAGQGEQYF.

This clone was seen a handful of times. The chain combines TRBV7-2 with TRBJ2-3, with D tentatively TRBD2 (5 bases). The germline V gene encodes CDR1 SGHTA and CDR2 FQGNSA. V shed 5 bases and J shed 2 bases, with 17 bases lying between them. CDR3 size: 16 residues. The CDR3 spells CASSHLSGASTDTQYF. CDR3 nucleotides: TGTGCCAGCAGCCATCTGAGCGGAGCCTCCACAGATACGCAGTATTTT.

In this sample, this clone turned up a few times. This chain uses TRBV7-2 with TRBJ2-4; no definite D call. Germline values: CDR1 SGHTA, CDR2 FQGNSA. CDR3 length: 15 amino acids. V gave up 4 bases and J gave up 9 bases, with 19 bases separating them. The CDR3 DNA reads TGTGCCAGCAGCTCAACGACCGTAGCAGGCGGCATTCAGTACTTC. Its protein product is CASSSTTVAGGIQYF.

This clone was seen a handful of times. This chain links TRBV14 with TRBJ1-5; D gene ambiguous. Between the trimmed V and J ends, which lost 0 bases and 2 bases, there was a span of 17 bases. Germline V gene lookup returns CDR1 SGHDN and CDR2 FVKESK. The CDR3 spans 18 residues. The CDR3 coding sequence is TGTGCCAGCAGCCAAGATAGGCGGGGAGCGGCGGGCAATCAGCCCCAGCATTTT. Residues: CASSQDRRGAAGNQPQHF. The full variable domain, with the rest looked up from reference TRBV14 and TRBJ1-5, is EAGVTQFPSHSVIEKGQTVTLRCDPISGHDNLYWYRRVMGKEIKFLLHFVKESKQDESGMPNNRFLAERTGGTYSTLKVQPAELEDSGVYFCASSQDRRGAAGNQPQHFGDGTRLSIL.

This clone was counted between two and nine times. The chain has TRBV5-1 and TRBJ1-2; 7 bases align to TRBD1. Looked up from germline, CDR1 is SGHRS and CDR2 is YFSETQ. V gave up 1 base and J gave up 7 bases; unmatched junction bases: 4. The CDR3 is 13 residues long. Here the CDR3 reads CASSLTGEAGYTF. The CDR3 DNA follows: TGCGCCAGCAGCTTGACAGGGGAGGCTGGCTACACCTTC.

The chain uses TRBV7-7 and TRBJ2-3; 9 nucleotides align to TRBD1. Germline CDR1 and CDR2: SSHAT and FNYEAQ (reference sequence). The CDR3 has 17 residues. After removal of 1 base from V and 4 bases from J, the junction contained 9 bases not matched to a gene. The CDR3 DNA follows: TGTGCCAGCAGCTTAGTAACAGGGGGCCTTGGTGCAGATACGCAGTATTTT. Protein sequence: CASSLVTGGLGADTQYF.

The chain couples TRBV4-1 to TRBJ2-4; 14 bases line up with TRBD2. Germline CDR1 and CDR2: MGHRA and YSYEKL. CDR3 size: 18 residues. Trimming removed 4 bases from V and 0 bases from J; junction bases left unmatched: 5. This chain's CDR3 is CASSPGLAGGLAKNIQYF. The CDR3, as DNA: TGCGCCAGCAGCCCCGGACTAGCGGGAGGTTTAGCCAAAAACATTCAGTACTTC.

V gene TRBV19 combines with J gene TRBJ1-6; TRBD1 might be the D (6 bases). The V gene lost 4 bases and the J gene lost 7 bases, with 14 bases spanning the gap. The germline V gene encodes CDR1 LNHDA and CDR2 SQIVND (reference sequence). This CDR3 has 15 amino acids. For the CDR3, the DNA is TGTGCCAGTAGTACCGGGACAAGGGGAAATTCACCCCTCCACTTT. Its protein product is CASSTGTRGNSPLHF.

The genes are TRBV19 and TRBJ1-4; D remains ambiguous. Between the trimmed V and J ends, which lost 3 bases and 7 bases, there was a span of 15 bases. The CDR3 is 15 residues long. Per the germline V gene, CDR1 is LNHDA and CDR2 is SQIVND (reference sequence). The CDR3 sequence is CASSIVGPRGEKLFF. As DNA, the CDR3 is TGTGCCAGTAGTATCGTCGGTCCGCGGGGTGAAAAACTGTTTTTT.

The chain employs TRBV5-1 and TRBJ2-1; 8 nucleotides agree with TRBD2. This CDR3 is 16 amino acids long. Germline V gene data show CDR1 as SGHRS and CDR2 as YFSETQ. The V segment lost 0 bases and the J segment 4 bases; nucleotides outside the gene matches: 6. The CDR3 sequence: CASSLVVAGSYNEQFF. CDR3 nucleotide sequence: TGCGCCAGCAGCTTGGTTGTAGCGGGGTCTTACAATGAGCAGTTCTTC.

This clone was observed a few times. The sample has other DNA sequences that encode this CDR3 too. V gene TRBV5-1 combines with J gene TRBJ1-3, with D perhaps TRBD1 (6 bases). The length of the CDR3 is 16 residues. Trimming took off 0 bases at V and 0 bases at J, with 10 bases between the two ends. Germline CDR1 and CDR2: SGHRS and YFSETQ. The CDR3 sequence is CASSLDEGGSGNTIYF. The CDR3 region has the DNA TGCGCCAGCAGCTTGGACGAGGGGGGCTCTGGAAACACCATATATTTT.

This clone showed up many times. The CDR3 nucleotides are TGTGCCATCAGTGAGGAGGGGCGGCCTGAAGCTTTCTTT. Its protein is CAISEEGRPEAFF. The chain carries TRBV10-3 and TRBJ1-1; the D gene is possibly TRBD1 (5 bases). The germline CDR1 and CDR2 sequences are ENHRY and SYGVKD. The CDR3 is made up of 13 amino acids. Trimming removed 2 bases at V and 6 bases at J, with 10 bases between.

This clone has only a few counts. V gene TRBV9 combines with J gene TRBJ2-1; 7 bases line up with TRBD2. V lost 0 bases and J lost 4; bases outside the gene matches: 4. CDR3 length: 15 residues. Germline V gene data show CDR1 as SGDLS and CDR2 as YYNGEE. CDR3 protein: CASSVAASGYNEQFF. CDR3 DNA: TGTGCCAGCAGCGTAGCGGCTAGCGGATACAATGAGCAGTTCTTC.